The 6 T cell receptor beta chains below come from one sample, sequenced in a study of PD-L1 blockade in urothelial cancer. The time point here: peripheral blood 6 weeks after treatment start. Libraries were prepared by immunoSEQ multiplex PCR; TCRdb keeps only in-frame clonotypes and omits some of them. The table has over 100,000 clones, 75% to 95% seen once; the top ten hold 3% to 4.5%. Source: PBMCs, taken around atezolizumab (anti-PD-L1) treatment. All receptors come from a man aged 60 to 69 with urothelial cancer.

This chain connects TRBV19 to TRBJ2-2, with a possible D match to TRBD2 (5 bases). The CDR3 totals 14 residues. The ends were cut back, 3 bases at V and 7 bases at J, with 12 bases in the middle. Germline CDR1 LNHDA, CDR2 SQIVND (reference sequence). The CDR3 region is CASSIYPEGGELFF. CDR3 coding DNA: TGTGCCAGTAGTATTTATCCAGAGGGCGGGGAGCTGTTTTTT.

The V gene is TRBV7-2, the J gene TRBJ1-1; 7 bases line up with TRBD1. V shed 5 bases, J shed 1 base, and the junction held 7 bases outside the gene matches. The CDR3 has 15 amino acids. From germline, CDR1 is SGHTA and CDR2 FQGNSA. The CDR3 nucleotides read TGTGCCAGCAGCCTATACACAGGGGAGAACACTGAAGCTTTCTTT. This sequence encodes CASSLYTGENTEAFF.

The chain combines TRBV7-2 with TRBJ2-7; D is unresolved. Trimming removed 2 bases from V and 7 bases from J, with 15 bases in between. The CDR3 is 14 residues long. Germline V gene sequence: CDR1 SGHTA, CDR2 FQGNSA. CDR3 bases: TGTGCCAGCAGCTTACGGCCGGAGCGTGGAGAGCAGTACTTC. The encoded protein is CASSLRPERGEQYF.

This clone turned up a few times. The chain couples TRBV19 to TRBJ2-1, with no clear D. The ends were cut back, 2 bases at V and 6 bases at J, with 17 bases in the middle. From germline, CDR1 is LNHDA and CDR2 SQIVND (reference sequence). CDR3 length equals 16 residues. The CDR3 sequence: CASSIMAPPTLNEQFF. The CDR3 bases are TGTGCCAGTAGTATAATGGCTCCCCCGACTCTCAATGAGCAGTTCTTC. The full variable domain, with the rest looked up from reference TRBV19 and TRBJ2-1, is DGGITQSPKYLFRKEGQNVTLSCEQNLNHDAMYWYRQDPGQGLRLIYYSQIVNDFQKGDIAEGYSVSREKKESFPLTVTSAQKNPTAFYLCASSIMAPPTLNEQFFGPGTRLTVL.

The chain links TRBV7-2 to TRBJ2-3; a weak D match, TRBD2 (5 bases). Trimming left V 5 bases short and J 0 bases short, with 9 bases between. CDR3 length: 14 residues. From germline, CDR1 is SGHTA and CDR2 FQGNSA. CDR3 region: CASSARTSTDTQYF. CDR3 DNA: TGTGCCAGCAGCGCCCGGACTAGCACAGATACGCAGTATTTT.

The chain recombines TRBV15 with TRBJ1-6; D is ambiguous. This CDR3 region has 14 residues. The ends were cut back, 8 bases at V and 9 bases at J, with 17 bases in the middle. CDR1 is LNHNV and CDR2 is YYDKDF in the germline V gene (reference sequence). CDR3 residues: CATAGHREGSPLHF. CDR3 coding DNA: TGTGCCACCGCGGGCCATCGGGAAGGTTCACCCCTCCACTTT.